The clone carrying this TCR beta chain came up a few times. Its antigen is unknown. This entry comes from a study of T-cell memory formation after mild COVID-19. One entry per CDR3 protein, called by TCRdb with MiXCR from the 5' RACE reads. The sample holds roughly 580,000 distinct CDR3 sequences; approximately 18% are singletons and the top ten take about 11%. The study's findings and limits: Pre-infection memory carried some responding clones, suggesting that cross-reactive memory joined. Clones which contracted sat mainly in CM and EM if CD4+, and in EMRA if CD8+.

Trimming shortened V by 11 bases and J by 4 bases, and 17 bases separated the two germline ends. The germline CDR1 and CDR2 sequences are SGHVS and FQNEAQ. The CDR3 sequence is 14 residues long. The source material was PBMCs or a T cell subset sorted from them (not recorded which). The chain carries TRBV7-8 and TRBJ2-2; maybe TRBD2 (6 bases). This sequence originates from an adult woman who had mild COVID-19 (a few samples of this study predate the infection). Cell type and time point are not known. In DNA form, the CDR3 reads TGTGCCGCGCTGGCTCGGAGGGGCACCGGGGAGCTGTTTTTT. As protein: CAALARRGTGELFF.